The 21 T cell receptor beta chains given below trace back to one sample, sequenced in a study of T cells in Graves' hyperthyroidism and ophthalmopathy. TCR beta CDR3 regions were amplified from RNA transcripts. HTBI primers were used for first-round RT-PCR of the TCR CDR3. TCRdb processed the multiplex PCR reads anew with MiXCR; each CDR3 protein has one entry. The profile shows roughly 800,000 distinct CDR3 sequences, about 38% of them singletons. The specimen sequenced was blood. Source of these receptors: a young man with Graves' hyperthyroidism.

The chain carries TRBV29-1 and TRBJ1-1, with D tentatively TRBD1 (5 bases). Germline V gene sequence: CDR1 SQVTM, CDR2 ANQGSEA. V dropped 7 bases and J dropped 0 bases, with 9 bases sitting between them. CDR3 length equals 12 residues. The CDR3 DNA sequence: TGCAGCGGACAGCAGATGAACACTGAAGCTTTCTTT. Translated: CSGQQMNTEAFF.

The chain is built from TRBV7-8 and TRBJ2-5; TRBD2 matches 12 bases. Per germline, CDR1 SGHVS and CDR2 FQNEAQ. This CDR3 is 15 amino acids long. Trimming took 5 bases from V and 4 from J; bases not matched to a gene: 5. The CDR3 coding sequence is TGTGCCAGCAGCCGGACTAGCGGGGAAGGAGAGACCCAGTACTTC. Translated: CASSRTSGEGETQYF.

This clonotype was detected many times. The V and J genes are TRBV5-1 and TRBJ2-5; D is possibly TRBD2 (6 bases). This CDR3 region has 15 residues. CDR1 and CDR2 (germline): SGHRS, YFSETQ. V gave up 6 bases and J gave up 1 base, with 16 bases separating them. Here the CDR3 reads CASTVGSEIQETQYF. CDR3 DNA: TGCGCCAGCACCGTCGGGAGCGAGATCCAAGAGACCCAGTACTTC.

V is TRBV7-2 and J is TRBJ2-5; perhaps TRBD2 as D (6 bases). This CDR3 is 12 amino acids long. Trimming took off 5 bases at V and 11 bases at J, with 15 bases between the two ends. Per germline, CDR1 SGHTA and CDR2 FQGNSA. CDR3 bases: TGTGCCAGCAGCCCCCTTCCGGAGGGGCAGTACTTC. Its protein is CASSPLPEGQYF.

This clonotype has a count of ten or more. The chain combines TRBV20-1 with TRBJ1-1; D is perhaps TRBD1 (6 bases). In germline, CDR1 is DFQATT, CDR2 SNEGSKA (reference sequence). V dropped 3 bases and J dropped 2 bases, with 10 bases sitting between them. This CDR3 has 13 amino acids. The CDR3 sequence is CSASNRDNTEAFF. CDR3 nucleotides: TGCAGTGCTAGCAACAGGGACAACACTGAAGCTTTCTTT.

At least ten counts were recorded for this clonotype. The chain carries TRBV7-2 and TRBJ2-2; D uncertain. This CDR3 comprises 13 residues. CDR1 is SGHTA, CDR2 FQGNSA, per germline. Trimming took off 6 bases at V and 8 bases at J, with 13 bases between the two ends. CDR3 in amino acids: CASSPVEFGELFF. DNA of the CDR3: TGTGCCAGCAGTCCAGTCGAGTTTGGGGAGCTGTTTTTT.

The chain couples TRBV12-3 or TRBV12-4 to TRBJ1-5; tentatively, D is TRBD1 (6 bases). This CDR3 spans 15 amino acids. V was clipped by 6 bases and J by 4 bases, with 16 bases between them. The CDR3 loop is CASSGTQEVNQPQHF. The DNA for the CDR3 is TGTGCCAGCAGCGGGACACAAGAAGTAAATCAGCCCCAGCATTTT.

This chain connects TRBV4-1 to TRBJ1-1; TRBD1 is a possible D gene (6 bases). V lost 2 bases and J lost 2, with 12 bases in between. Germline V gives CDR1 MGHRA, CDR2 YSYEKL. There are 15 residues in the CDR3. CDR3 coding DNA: TGCGCCAGCAGCCAAAAGGGGGAGGGTAACACTGAAGCTTTCTTT. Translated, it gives CASSQKGEGNTEAFF.

The CDR3 region has the DNA TGTGCCACCGGGACAGGGTTGACTTTC. Translated: CATGTGLTF. This sequence joins TRBV15 and TRBJ2-6; 9 bases are shared with TRBD1. Germline V gene data show CDR1 as LNHNV and CDR2 as YYDKDF (reference sequence). The CDR3 extends over 9 amino acids. V was pared by 8 bases and J by 17 bases, with 1 base of the junction left unmatched.

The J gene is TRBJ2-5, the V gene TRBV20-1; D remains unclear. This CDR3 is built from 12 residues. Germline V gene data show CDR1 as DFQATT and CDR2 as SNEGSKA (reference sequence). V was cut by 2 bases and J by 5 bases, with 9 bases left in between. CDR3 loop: CSARRVGETQYF. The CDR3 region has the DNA TGCAGTGCTAGACGGGTCGGGGAGACCCAGTACTTC.

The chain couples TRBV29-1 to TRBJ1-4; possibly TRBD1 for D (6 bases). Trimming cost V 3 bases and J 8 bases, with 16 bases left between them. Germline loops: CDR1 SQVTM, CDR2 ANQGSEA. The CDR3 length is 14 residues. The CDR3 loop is CSVEGVGGIEKLFF. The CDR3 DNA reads TGCAGCGTTGAGGGGGTGGGGGGCATAGAAAAACTGTTTTTT.

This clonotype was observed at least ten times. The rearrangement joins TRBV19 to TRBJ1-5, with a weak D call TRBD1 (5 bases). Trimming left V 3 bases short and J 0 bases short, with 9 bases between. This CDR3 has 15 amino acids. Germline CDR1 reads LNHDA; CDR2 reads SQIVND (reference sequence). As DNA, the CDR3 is TGTGCCAGTAGTATCGGGACGCATAGCAATCAGCCCCAGCATTTT. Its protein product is CASSIGTHSNQPQHF. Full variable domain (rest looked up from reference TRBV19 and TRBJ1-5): DGGITQSPKYLFRKEGQNVTLSCEQNLNHDAMYWYRQDPGQGLRLIYYSQIVNDFQKGDIAEGYSVSREKKESFPLTVTSAQKNPTAFYLCASSIGTHSNQPQHFGDGTRLSIL.

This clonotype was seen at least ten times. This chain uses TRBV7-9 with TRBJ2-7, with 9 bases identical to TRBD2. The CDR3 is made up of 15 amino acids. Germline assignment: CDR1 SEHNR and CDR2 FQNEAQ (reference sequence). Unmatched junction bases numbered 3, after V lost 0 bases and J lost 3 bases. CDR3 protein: CASSLAISGGYEQYF. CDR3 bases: TGTGCCAGCAGCTTAGCGATTAGCGGGGGCTACGAGCAGTACTTC.

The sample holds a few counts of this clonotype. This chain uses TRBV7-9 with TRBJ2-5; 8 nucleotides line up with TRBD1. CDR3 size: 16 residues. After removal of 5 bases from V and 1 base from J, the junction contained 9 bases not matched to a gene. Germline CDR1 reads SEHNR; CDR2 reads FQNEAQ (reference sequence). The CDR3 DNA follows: TGTGCCAGCAGCCGAGACAGGGGACAGTCCCAAGAGACCCAGTACTTC. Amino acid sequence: CASSRDRGQSQETQYF.

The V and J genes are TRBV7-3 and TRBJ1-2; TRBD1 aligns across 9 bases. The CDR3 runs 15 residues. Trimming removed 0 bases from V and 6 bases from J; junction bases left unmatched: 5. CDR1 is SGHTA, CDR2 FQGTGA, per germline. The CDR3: CASSLTKTGGNGYTF. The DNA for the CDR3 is TGTGCCAGCAGCTTAACCAAGACAGGGGGAAATGGCTACACCTTC.

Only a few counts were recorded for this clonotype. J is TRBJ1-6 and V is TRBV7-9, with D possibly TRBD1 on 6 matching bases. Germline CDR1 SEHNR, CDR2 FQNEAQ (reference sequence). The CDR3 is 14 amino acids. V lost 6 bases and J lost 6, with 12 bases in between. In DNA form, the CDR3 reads TGTGCCAGCAGGGGGGGGCCTTTTAATTCACCCCTCCACTTT. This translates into CASRGGPFNSPLHF. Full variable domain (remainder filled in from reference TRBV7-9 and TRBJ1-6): DTGVSQNPRHKITKRGQNVTFRCDPISEHNRLYWYRQTLGQGPEFLTYFQNEAQLEKSRLLSDRFSAERPKGSFSTLEIQRTEQGDSAMYLCASRGGPFNSPLHFGNGTRLTVT.

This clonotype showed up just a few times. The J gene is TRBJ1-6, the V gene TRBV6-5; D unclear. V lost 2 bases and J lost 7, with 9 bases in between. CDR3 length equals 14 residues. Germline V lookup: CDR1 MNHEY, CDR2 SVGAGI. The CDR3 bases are TGTGCCAGCAGTTACAGCCAGGAAAATTCACCCCTCCACTTT. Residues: CASSYSQENSPLHF.

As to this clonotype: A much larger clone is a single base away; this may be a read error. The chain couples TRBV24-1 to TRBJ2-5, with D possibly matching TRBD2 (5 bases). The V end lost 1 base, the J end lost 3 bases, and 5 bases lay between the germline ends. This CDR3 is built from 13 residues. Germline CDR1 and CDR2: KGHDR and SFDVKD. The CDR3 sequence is CATSDFGEETQYF. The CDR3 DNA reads TGTGCCACCAGTGATTTCGGGGAAGAGACCCAGTACTTC.

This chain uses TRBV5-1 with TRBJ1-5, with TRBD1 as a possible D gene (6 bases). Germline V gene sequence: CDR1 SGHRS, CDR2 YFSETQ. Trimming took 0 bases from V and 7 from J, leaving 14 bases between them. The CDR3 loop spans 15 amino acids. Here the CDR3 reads CASSLVGRGGQPQHF. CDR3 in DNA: TGCGCCAGCAGCTTGGTCGGCAGGGGAGGACAGCCCCAGCATTTT.

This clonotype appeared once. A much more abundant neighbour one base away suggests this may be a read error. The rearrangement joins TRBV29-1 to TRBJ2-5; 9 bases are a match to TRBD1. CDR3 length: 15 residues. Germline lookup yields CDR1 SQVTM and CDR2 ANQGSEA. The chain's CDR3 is CSVEAWDREQGTQYF. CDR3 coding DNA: TGCAGCGTTGAAGCGTGGGACAGGGAACAAGGGACCCAGTACTTC.

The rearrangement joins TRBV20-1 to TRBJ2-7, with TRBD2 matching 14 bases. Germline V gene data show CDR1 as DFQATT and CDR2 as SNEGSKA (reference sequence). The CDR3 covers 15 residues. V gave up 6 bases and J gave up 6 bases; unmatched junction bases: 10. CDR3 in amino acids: CSARTGTSGSLEQYF. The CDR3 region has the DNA TGCAGTGCACGAACCGGGACTAGCGGGAGCCTCGAGCAGTACTTC.